This record covers a single T cell receptor (beta chain). Its antigen remains unknown. The CDR3 runs to 13 residues. V lost 6 bases, J lost 4 bases, and 7 bases stayed unmatched. Germline lookup yields CDR1 DFQATT and CDR2 SNEGSKA (reference sequence). Regarding treatment: roughly 10-day PBMC culture with coronavirus spike peptide pools or control peptides (ViraFEST assay). Patients returned positive PCR results between March and December 2020, earlier than US Alpha, Beta and Delta variants. This record belongs to a study of vaccination and CD4 T cells after COVID-19. Overall study findings and caveats: There was no significant change from approximately 21 to 38 median reactive clonotypes.

Cultured CD4+ T cells had their DNA profiled by the Oncomine TCR Beta short-read assay. It was cultured CD4+ T cells from which genomic DNA was extracted. From the PCR reads, TCRdb called clonotypes with MiXCR, one entry per CDR3 protein. This sample carries about 9,000 distinct CDR3 sequences, 64% of them seen once, and the ten largest clones take 30%. This chain uses TRBV20-1 with TRBJ2-5; 8 positions agree with TRBD1. This clonotype was sampled from a human donor who had recovered from COVID-19. The specimen was CD4+ T cells from blood, cultured in vitro. This chain's CDR3 is CSAPDRARETQYF. The CDR3 DNA follows: TGCAGTGCGCCGGACAGGGCTCGAGAGACCCAGTACTTC.